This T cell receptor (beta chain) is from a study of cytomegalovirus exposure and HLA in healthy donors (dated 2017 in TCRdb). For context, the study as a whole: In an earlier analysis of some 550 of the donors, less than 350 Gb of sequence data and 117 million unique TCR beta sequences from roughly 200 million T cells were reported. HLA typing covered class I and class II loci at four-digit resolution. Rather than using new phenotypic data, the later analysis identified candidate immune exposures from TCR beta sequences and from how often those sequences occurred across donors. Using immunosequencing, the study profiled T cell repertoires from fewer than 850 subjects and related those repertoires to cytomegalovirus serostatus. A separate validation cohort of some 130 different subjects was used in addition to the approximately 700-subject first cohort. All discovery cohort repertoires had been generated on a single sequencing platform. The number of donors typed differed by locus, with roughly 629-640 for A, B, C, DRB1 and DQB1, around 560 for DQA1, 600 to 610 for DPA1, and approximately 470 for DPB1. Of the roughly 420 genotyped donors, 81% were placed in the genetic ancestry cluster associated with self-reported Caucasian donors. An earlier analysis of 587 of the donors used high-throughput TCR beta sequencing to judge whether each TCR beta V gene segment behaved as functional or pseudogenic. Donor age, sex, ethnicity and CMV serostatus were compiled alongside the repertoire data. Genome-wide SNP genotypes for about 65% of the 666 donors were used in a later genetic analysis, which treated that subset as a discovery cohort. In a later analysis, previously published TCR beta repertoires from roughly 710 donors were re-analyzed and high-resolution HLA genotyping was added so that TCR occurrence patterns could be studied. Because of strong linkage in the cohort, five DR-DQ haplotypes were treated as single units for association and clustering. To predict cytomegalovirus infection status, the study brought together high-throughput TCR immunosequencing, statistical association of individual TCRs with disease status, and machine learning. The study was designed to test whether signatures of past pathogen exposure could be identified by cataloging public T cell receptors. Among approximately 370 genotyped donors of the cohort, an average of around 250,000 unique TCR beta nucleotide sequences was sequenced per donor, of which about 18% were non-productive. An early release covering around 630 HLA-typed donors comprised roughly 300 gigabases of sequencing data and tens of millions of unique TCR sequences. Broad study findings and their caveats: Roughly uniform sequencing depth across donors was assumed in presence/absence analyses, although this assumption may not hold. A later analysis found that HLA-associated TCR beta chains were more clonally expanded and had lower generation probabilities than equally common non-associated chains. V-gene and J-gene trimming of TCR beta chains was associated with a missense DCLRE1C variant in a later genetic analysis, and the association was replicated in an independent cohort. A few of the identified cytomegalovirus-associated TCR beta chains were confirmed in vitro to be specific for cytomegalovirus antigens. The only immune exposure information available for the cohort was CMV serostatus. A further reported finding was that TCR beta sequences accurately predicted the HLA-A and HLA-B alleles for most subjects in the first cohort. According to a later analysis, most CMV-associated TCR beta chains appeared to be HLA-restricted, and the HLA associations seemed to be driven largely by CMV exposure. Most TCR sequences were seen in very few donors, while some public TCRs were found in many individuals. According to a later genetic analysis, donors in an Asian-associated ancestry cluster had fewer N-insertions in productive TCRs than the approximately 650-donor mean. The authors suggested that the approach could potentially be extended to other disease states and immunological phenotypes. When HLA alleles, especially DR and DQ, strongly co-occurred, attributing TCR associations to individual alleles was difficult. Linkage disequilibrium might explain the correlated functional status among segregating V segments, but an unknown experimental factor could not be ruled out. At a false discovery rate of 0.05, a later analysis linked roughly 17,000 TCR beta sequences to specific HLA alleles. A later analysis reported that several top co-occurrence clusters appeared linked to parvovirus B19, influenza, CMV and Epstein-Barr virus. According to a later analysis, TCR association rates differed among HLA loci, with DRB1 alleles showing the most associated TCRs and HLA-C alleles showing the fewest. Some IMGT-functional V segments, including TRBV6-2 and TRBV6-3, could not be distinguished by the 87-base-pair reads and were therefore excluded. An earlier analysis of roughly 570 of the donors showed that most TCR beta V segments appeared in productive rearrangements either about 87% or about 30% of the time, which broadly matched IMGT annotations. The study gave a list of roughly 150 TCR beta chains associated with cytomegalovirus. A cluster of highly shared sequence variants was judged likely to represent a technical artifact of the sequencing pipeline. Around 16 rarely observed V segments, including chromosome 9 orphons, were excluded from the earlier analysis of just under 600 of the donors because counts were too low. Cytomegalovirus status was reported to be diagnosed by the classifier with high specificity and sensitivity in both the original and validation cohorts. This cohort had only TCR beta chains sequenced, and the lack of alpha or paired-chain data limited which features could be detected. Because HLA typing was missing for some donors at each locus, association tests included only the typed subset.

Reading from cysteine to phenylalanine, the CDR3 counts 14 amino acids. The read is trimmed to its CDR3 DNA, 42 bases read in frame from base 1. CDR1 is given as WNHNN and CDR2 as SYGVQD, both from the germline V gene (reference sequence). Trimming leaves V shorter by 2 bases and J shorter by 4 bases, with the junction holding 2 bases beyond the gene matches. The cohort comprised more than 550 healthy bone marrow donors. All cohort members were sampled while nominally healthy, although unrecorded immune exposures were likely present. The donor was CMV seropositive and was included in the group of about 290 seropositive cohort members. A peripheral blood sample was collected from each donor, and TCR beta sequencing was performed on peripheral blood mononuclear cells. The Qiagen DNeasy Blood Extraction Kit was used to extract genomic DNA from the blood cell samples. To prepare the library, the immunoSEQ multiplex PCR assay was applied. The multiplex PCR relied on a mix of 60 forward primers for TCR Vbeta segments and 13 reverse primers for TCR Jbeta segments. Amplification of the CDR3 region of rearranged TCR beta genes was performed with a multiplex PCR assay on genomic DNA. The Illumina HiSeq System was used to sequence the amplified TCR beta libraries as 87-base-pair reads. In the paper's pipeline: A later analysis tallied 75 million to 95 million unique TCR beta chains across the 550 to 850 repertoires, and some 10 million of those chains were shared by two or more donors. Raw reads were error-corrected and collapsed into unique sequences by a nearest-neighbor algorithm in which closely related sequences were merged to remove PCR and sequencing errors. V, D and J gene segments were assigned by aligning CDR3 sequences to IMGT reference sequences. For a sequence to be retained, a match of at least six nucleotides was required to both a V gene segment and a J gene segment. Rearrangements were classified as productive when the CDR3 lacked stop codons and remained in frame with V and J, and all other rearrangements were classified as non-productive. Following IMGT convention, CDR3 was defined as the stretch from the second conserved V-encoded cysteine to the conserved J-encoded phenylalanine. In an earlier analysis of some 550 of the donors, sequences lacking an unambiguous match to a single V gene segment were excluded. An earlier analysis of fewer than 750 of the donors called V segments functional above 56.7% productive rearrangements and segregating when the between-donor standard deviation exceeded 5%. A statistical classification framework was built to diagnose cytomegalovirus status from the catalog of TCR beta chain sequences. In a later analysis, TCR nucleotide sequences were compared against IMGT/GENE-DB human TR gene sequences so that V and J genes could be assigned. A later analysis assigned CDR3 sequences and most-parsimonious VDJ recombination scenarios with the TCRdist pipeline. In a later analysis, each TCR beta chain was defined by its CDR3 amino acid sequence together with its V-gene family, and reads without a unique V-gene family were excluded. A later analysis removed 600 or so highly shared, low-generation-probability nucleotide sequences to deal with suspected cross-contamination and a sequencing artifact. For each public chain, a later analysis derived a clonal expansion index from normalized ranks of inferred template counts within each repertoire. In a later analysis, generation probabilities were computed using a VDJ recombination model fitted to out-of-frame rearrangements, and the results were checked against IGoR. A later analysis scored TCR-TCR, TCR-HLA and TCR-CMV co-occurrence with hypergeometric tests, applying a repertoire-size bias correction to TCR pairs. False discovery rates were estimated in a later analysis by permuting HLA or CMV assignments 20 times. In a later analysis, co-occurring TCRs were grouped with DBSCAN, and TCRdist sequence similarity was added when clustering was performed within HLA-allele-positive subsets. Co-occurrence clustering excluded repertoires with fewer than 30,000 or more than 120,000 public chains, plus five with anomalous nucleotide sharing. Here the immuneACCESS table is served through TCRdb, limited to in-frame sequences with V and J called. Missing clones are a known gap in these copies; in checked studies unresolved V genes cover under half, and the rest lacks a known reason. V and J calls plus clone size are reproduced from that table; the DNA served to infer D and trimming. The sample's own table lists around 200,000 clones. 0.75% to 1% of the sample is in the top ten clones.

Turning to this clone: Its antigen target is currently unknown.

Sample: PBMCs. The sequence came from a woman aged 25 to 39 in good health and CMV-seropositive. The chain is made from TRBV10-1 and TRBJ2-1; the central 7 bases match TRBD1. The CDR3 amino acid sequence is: CASSEEGAYNEQFF. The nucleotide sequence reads TGCGCCAGCAGTGAGGAGGGGGCTTACAATGAGCAGTTCTTC.